The entry below describes one T cell receptor beta chain. Its cognate antigen is unknown. The sample belongs to a study of T-cell memory formation after mild COVID-19. Study-wide results and limits: The study detected some responding clones in pre-infection memory, suggesting cross-reactive memory joined.

The germline V and J ends were trimmed by 4 bases and 5 bases, with 13 bases remaining between them. Germline lookup yields CDR1 KGHDR and CDR2 SFDVKD. This CDR3 has 14 residues. MiXCR was run by TCRdb on the 5' RACE reads, yielding one entry per CDR3 protein. The profile shows approximately 300,000 distinct CDR3 sequences, approximately 19% of them singletons. The chain employs TRBV24-1 and TRBJ1-1; possible D gene TRBD1, 6 bases. The sample taken for sequencing was PBMCs or a T cell subset sorted from them (not recorded which). This receptor was taken from a man in his late teens or twenties who had mild COVID-19 (a few samples of this study predate the infection). Cell type and time point are not known. The CDR3 DNA reads as TGTGCCACCAGTGAGGGGCGGGGGCAGACTGAAGCTTTCTTT. Translation: CATSEGRGQTEAFF.